These 8 T cell receptor beta chains share one sample of origin, sequenced in a study of blood T cell repertoires in COVID-19. Repertoires were generated with immunoSEQ multiplex PCR, while TCRdb's copy carries only in-frame clones and drops some. The sample lists about 170,000 clones, about 80% occurring once. Sequencing used PBMCs or T cells enriched from blood (not recorded which). Receptors were obtained from a woman aged 70-85 years in a cohort exposed to, infected with or recovered from COVID-19 (not recorded which).

V usage is TRBV25-1 and J usage is TRBJ1-2; TRBD1 might be the D (5 bases). CDR1 MGHDK and CDR2 SYGVNS come from the germline V gene. V shed 3 bases and J shed 6 bases, with 17 bases lying between them. This CDR3 spans 15 amino acids. This CDR3 is CASSDTGGTGDGYTF. The CDR3 DNA follows: TGTGCCAGCAGTGATACCGGGGGGACCGGGGATGGCTACACCTTC.

This chain uses TRBV5-1 with TRBJ2-1; tentatively, D is TRBD1 (7 bases). From germline, CDR1 is SGHRS and CDR2 YFSETQ. This CDR3 has 14 amino acids. Between the trimmed V and J ends, which lost 5 bases and 6 bases, there was a span of 15 bases. DNA for the CDR3: TGCGCCAGCAGTGCAGGGGGGAGTATCAATGAGCAGTTCTTC. Amino acid sequence: CASSAGGSINEQFF.

The chain's CDR3 is CASSWTFGEGGYTF. Written as DNA, the CDR3 is TGTGCCAGCAGTTGGACTTTCGGGGAGGGCGGCTACACCTTC. The V gene is TRBV28, the J gene TRBJ1-2; D call uncertain. Germline assignment: CDR1 MDHEN and CDR2 SYDVKM. V was shortened by 4 bases and J by 8 bases, with 17 bases between the two germline ends. The CDR3 is 14 amino acids.

V usage is TRBV7-6 and J usage is TRBJ1-4, with D perhaps matching TRBD1 (5 bases). The CDR3 is made up of 16 amino acids. Germline V gene lookup returns CDR1 SGHVS and CDR2 FNYEAQ. The V end lost 5 bases, the J end lost 0 bases, and 13 bases lay between the germline ends. CDR3 bases: TGTGCCAGCAGCCGTCGGGGGGACGCAACTAATGAAAAACTGTTTTTT. It specifies CASSRRGDATNEKLFF. Full variable domain (outside the CDR3, taken from reference TRBV7-6 and TRBJ1-4): GAGVSQSPRYKVTKRGQDVALRCDPISGHVSLYWYRQALGQGPEFLTYFNYEAQQDKSGLPNDRFSAERPEGSISTLTIQRTEQRDSAMYRCASSRRGDATNEKLFFGSGTQLSVL.

This clone was found once. The chain has TRBV11-2 and TRBJ2-7; possibly TRBD2 for D (6 bases). From germline, CDR1 is SGHAT and CDR2 FQNNGV. V was cut by 5 bases and J by 3 bases, with 14 bases left in between. The CDR3 has 14 residues. CDR3 DNA sequence: TGTGCCAGCAGCCCCAGGCGGGATGACTACGAGCAGTACTTC. It encodes CASSPRRDDYEQYF.

This sequence joins TRBV19 and TRBJ1-5, with 7 positions matching TRBD1. Germline lookup yields CDR1 LNHDA and CDR2 SQIVND (reference sequence). The CDR3 covers 14 residues. With V trimmed by 5 bases and J by 3 bases, 4 bases remained unmatched. The CDR3 protein is CASSPTGANQPQHF. CDR3 coding DNA: TGTGCCAGTAGTCCAACAGGGGCCAATCAGCCCCAGCATTTT. The full variable domain, rest sourced from reference TRBV19 and TRBJ1-5, is DGGITQSPKYLFRKEGQNVTLSCEQNLNHDAMYWYRQDPGQGLRLIYYSQIVNDFQKGDIAEGYSVSREKKESFPLTVTSAQKNPTAFYLCASSPTGANQPQHFGDGTRLSIL.

This clone was recorded a few times. The J gene is TRBJ1-1, the V gene TRBV28; TRBD1 is a possible D gene (6 bases). CDR1 and CDR2 from the germline V gene are MDHEN and SYDVKM. The V end lost 2 bases, the J end lost 1 base, and 11 bases lay between the germline ends. This CDR3 region has 15 residues. CDR3 coding DNA: TGTGCCAGCAGTTTAGAGGGGGTCACGAACACTGAAGCTTTCTTT. Translating it yields CASSLEGVTNTEAFF.

The chain links TRBV28 to TRBJ2-6; possibly TRBD2 for D (6 bases). CDR1 is MDHEN and CDR2 is SYDVKM in the germline V gene. Trimming shortened V by 8 bases and J by 2 bases, and 16 bases separated the two germline ends. The CDR3 contains 16 residues. CDR3 in DNA: TGTGCCAGCTACGGGACTTTAGCGGCTGGGGCCAACGTCCTGACTTTC. It encodes CASYGTLAAGANVLTF.